These 20 T cell receptor beta chains came from one sample sequenced in a study of T cell responses to AZD1222 COVID-19 vaccine. The table came from immunoSEQ multiplex PCR; TCRdb's copy has only in-frame clones and leaves some out. Seen here are around 140,000 clones, more than 80% observed once, and the top ten hold around 0.9%. Here the sequenced sample was peripheral blood, taken on day 0 of MenACWY control vaccination. The receptors here all came from an adult in good health.

The V and J genes are TRBV7-2 and TRBJ1-2, with D possibly TRBD1 on 6 matching bases. Germline CDR1 reads SGHTA; CDR2 reads FQGNSA. V was clipped by 5 bases and J by 0 bases, with 13 bases between them. The CDR3 has 15 amino acids. The CDR3 protein is CASSPMDRANYGYTF. DNA of the CDR3: TGTGCCAGCAGCCCTATGGACAGAGCTAACTATGGCTACACCTTC.

This clone is a singleton in its sample. This sequence joins TRBV7-9 and TRBJ1-2, with D tentatively TRBD1 (6 bases). V shed 4 bases and J shed 7 bases, with 13 bases lying between them. Germline CDR1 is SEHNR and CDR2 is FQNEAQ (reference sequence). The CDR3 is made up of 13 amino acids. The DNA of the CDR3 is TGTGCCAGCAGCTATACAGGGCGAGGTGGCTACACCTTC. Its protein is CASSYTGRGGYTF.

This chain connects TRBV6-5 to TRBJ1-1; no definite D call. The germline V gene encodes CDR1 MNHEY and CDR2 SVGAGI. V gave up 6 bases and J gave up 2 bases, with 16 bases separating them. This CDR3 has 15 residues. CDR3 in amino acids: CASSAYGSRNTEAFF. In DNA, the CDR3 is TGTGCCAGCAGCGCTTACGGGAGCCGTAACACTGAAGCTTTCTTT.

The chain recombines TRBV18 with TRBJ2-7; 14 nucleotides match TRBD2. Germline assignment: CDR1 KGHSH and CDR2 LQKENI. The CDR3 totals 16 residues. The ends lost 5 bases at V and 0 bases at J; junction bases unmatched: 3. CDR3 amino acids: CASSKGTSGGSYEQYF. CDR3 bases: TGTGCCAGCTCAAAGGGGACTAGCGGGGGCTCCTACGAGCAGTACTTC.

The chain combines TRBV27 with TRBJ2-7; 9 bases fit TRBD2. Germline CDR1 is MNHEY and CDR2 is SMNVEV (reference sequence). This CDR3 is 13 amino acids long. V lost 5 bases, J lost 2 bases, and 1 base stayed unmatched. In DNA, the CDR3 is TGTGCCAGCAGTAAGCGGGAGGCCTACGAGCAGTACTTC. This translates into CASSKREAYEQYF.

This chain's CDR3 is CASALRTGGNTGELFF. DNA for the CDR3: TGTGCTAGTGCCTTAAGGACAGGGGGGAACACCGGGGAGCTGTTTTTT. The chain is built from TRBV12-5 and TRBJ2-2; 10 bases are shared with TRBD1. The ends lost 7 bases at V and 1 base at J; junction bases unmatched: 6. This CDR3 comprises 16 residues. CDR1 is LGHNT and CDR2 is FRNRAP in the germline V gene.

This chain links TRBV6-2 or TRBV6-3 with TRBJ1-1, with 7 bases that match TRBD1. V shed 6 bases and J 0 bases; nucleotides not matched to a gene: 19. Germline V gives CDR1 MNHEY, CDR2 SVGEGT. CDR3 size: 19 residues. The CDR3 loop is CASSPGGGFSGQMNTEAFF. For the CDR3, the DNA is TGTGCCAGCAGCCCTGGCGGCGGTTTCTCGGGACAGATGAACACTGAAGCTTTCTTT.

The chain couples TRBV6-1 to TRBJ1-5; 9 bases are a match to TRBD1. CDR1 and CDR2 from the germline V gene are MNHNS and SASEGT. The CDR3 extends over 17 amino acids. J was trimmed by 4 bases and V by 4 bases; bases with no gene match: 11. CDR3 sequence reads: CASSALSGGTGNQPQHF. CDR3 bases: TGTGCCAGCAGTGCGCTTTCCGGGGGGACAGGGAATCAGCCCCAGCATTTT.

A single count supports this clone. This rearrangement joins TRBV7-2 to TRBJ2-3; 8 bases fit TRBD1. Germline V gives CDR1 SGHTA, CDR2 FQGNSA. The CDR3 consists of 14 residues. V shed 5 bases, J shed 4 bases, and the junction held 5 bases outside the gene matches. The CDR3: CASSPGQGPDTQYF. The CDR3 DNA sequence: TGTGCCAGCAGCCCAGGACAGGGCCCAGATACGCAGTATTTT.

The chain carries TRBV19 and TRBJ1-2; D remains ambiguous. The V gene lost 7 bases and the J gene lost 8 bases, with 17 bases spanning the gap. Per the germline V gene, CDR1 is LNHDA and CDR2 is SQIVND (reference sequence). The CDR3 is 13 amino acids. Here the CDR3 reads CASTEVGSGGYTF. The CDR3 bases are TGTGCCAGTACCGAGGTCGGAAGTGGAGGCTACACCTTC.

The V call is TRBV2, the J call TRBJ1-4; D not certain. The CDR3 loop spans 13 amino acids. The germline V and J ends were trimmed by 6 bases and 8 bases, with 13 bases remaining between them. The V gene's germline CDR1 is SNHLY and CDR2 FYNNEI. The CDR3 sequence is CASRERTEEKLFF. CDR3 DNA: TGTGCCAGCAGGGAGAGGACGGAGGAAAAACTGTTTTTT.

The chain combines TRBV5-4 with TRBJ2-7, with a weak D call TRBD2 (5 bases). Germline values: CDR1 SGHNT, CDR2 YYREEE (reference sequence). Between the trimmed V and J ends, which lost 1 base and 0 bases, there was a span of 11 bases. The CDR3 is 15 amino acids. DNA for the CDR3: TGTGCCAGCAGCTTGTTGGCCGGGATCTCCTACGAGCAGTACTTC. Amino acid sequence: CASSLLAGISYEQYF.

The chain recombines TRBV4-2 with TRBJ1-2; no firm D call. Trimming took off 4 bases at V and 9 bases at J, with 18 bases between the two ends. The germline CDR1 and CDR2 sequences are LGHNA and YNFKEQ. CDR3 length: 14 residues. The CDR3 here is CASSLRPGAESYTF. The CDR3, as DNA: TGTGCCAGCAGCCTACGTCCAGGTGCGGAAAGCTACACCTTC.

The V call is TRBV5-4, the J call TRBJ1-1; TRBD1 might be the D (6 bases). The CDR3 sequence is 13 residues long. Trimming left V 2 bases short and J 5 bases short, with 10 bases between. Per germline, CDR1 SGHNT and CDR2 YYREEE (reference sequence). CDR3: CASSFQGRTEAFF. In DNA, the CDR3 is TGTGCCAGCAGCTTCCAGGGGAGAACTGAAGCTTTCTTT.

The V gene is TRBV25-1, the J gene TRBJ2-5; TRBD2 aligns across 7 bases. This CDR3 region has 16 residues. CDR1 and CDR2 (germline): MGHDK, SYGVNS. The J segment lost 6 bases and the V segment lost 1 base, leaving 11 bases of the junction unmatched. The CDR3 sequence is CASSESGAGSGKTQYF. The DNA of the CDR3 is TGTGCCAGCAGTGAATCGGGAGCGGGGTCGGGCAAGACCCAGTACTTC.

This chain links TRBV2 with TRBJ1-1; a weak D match, TRBD1 (6 bases). Germline lookup yields CDR1 SNHLY and CDR2 FYNNEI. There are 13 residues in the CDR3. V lost 2 bases and J lost 6, with 10 bases in between. CDR3 nucleotide sequence: TGTGCCAGCAGTGAAAGGGGGGTGGCTGAAGCTTTCTTT. This translates into CASSERGVAEAFF.

V gene TRBV5-4 combines with J gene TRBJ1-1; D gene unclear. Trimming stripped 1 base from V and 6 bases from J, with 10 bases between. Germline V gene sequence: CDR1 SGHNT, CDR2 YYREEE (reference sequence). The length of the CDR3 is 13 residues. The CDR3 nucleotides read TGTGCCAGCAGCTTGACGCGTGGAGCTGAAGCTTTCTTT. The encoded protein is CASSLTRGAEAFF. The variable domain in full, completed from reference TRBV5-4 and TRBJ1-1, reads ETGVTQSPTHLIKTRGQQVTLRCSSQSGHNTVSWYQQALGQGPQFIFQYYREEENGRGNFPPRFSGLQFPNYSSELNVNALELDDSALYLCASSLTRGAEAFFGQGTRLTVV.

CDR3 protein: CASSYRTGNQPQHF. The CDR3 nucleotides are TGTGCCAGCAGTTACCGGACGGGCAATCAGCCCCAGCATTTT. The V and J genes are TRBV6-2 or TRBV6-3 and TRBJ1-5; D not resolved. CDR3 length: 14 residues. Trimming cost V 2 bases and J 2 bases, with 7 bases left between them. Germline V gene sequence: CDR1 MNHEY, CDR2 SVGEGT.

The rearrangement uses TRBV3-1 (or the pseudogene TRBV3-2) and TRBJ1-1; 8 bases line up with TRBD1. The CDR3 length is 13 residues. Germline assignment: CDR1 LGHDT and CDR2 YNNKEL (reference sequence). Losses at the gene ends were 1 base for V and 11 bases for J; bases not matched to a gene: 6. The CDR3 DNA reads as TGTGCCAGCAGCCAAGGCAGGGGGCTAGATGCTTTCTTT. This encodes CASSQGRGLDAFF.

J is TRBJ2-3 and V is TRBV6-5; TRBD2 agrees at 11 bases. Germline V CDR1 and CDR2: MNHEY, SVGAGI. Trimming cost V 3 bases and J 2 bases; bases outside gene matches: 4. The CDR3 covers 16 residues. The DNA for the CDR3 is TGTGCCAGCAGTTATGGGACTAGCGGCAACACAGATACGCAGTATTTT. Translated: CASSYGTSGNTDTQYF.